These 17 T cell receptor beta chains were all obtained from the same sample, sequenced in a study of blood T cell repertoires in COVID-19 (dated by TCRdb to 2018 to 2020). The protocol used for the library was the immunoSEQ multiplex PCR assay. The table was pulled from immuneACCESS by TCRdb, which kept in-frame rearrangements only. Such tables lose some clones; where checked, under half of the loss comes from unresolved V genes, and the rest has no known cause. The sample profile shows 180,000 or so clones; about 90% of them were found once. The biggest ten clones account for 0.6% to 0.8% of the sample. Sequencing used peripheral blood. Source of these receptors: a man aged 50-60 years with acute or convalescent COVID-19.

In its sample, this clone was seen once. The chain employs TRBV30 and TRBJ1-6; no reliable D call. This CDR3 region has 15 residues. V dropped 3 bases and J dropped 9 bases, with 18 bases sitting between them. The germline CDR1 and CDR2 sequences are GTSNPN and SVGIG (reference sequence). The CDR3 is CAWRAFGGIASPLHF. The CDR3 nucleotides read TGTGCCTGGAGGGCATTCGGAGGGATTGCTTCACCCCTCCACTTT. The whole variable domain, filled in from reference TRBV30 and TRBJ1-6, reads SQTIHQWPATLVQPVGSPLSLECTVEGTSNPNLYWYRQAAGRGLQLLFYSVGIGQISSEVPQNLSASRPQDRQFILSSKKLLLSDSGFYLCAWRAFGGIASPLHFGNGTRLTVT.

This chain connects TRBV6-2 or TRBV6-3 to TRBJ2-3, with D possibly being TRBD2 (6 bases). V gave up 7 bases and J gave up 2 bases, with 13 bases separating them. Per germline, CDR1 MNHEY and CDR2 SVGEGT. The CDR3 is 14 residues long. The CDR3 DNA is TGTGCCAGCAACCCCGGGACTTACACAGATACGCAGTATTTT. Translation gives CASNPGTYTDTQYF.

V and J are TRBV6-5 and TRBJ2-7, with TRBD1 matching 7 bases. Looked up from germline, CDR1 is MNHEY and CDR2 is SVGAGI. The junction had 10 bases not matched to a gene; V was cut back by 6 bases and J by 5 bases. The CDR3 consists of 14 residues. The chain's CDR3 is CASSKLDRVHEQYF. In nucleotides, the CDR3 is TGTGCCAGCAGCAAGCTAGACAGGGTTCACGAGCAGTACTTC.

The DNA for the CDR3 is TGTGCCAGCACCGGGAGGACAGGGGATGGCTACACCTTC. Its translation is CASTGRTGDGYTF. V gene TRBV25-1 combines with J gene TRBJ1-2; the match to TRBD1 covers 9 bases. The CDR3 covers 13 residues. Germline trimming cut 7 bases from V and 6 bases from J; bases unmatched to any gene: 6. Germline V gene sequence: CDR1 MGHDK, CDR2 SYGVNS.

The chain recombines TRBV5-4 with TRBJ2-2; TRBD2 agrees at 9 bases. Trimming at V came to 4 bases and at J to 7 bases, leaving 14 bases not matched to a gene. This CDR3 is 17 amino acids long. Per germline, CDR1 SGHNT and CDR2 YYREEE (reference sequence). CDR3 nucleotides: TGTGCCAGCAGCCACGCCCCTGGCGGGAGGGCGGGCGGGGAGCTGTTTTTT. This sequence encodes CASSHAPGGRAGGELFF.

The rearrangement links TRBV6-6 to TRBJ1-6; 11 bases are a match to TRBD1. The CDR3 totals 14 residues. The V gene's germline CDR1 is MNHNY and CDR2 SVGAGI (reference sequence). Trimming took 6 bases from V and 9 from J; bases not matched to a gene: 4. As DNA, the CDR3 is TGTGCCAGCAGCACGGACAGGGGGCTTTCACCCCTCCACTTT. It codes for CASSTDRGLSPLHF.

The V gene is TRBV2, the J gene TRBJ2-3; TRBD2 matches at 10 bases. V gave up 4 bases and J gave up 5 bases; unmatched junction bases: 9. The germline CDR1 and CDR2 sequences are SNHLY and FYNNEI. The CDR3 runs to 16 residues. CDR3 sequence: CASSAEAGGPVDTQYF. CDR3 nucleotides: TGTGCCAGCAGTGCTGAAGCGGGGGGGCCCGTAGATACGCAGTATTTT.

Here the CDR3 reads CASSLAGGANTGELFF. CDR3 coding DNA: TGTGCCAGCAGCTTAGCGGGGGGGGCGAACACCGGGGAGCTGTTTTTT. The chain couples TRBV7-2 to TRBJ2-2; 7 bases fit TRBD2. Trimming cost V 0 bases and J 0 bases; bases outside gene matches: 1. The germline CDR1 and CDR2 sequences are SGHTA and FQGNSA. The CDR3 totals 16 residues. Looking up the rest from reference TRBV7-2 and TRBJ2-2 gives the full variable domain: GAGVSQSPSNKVTEKGKDVELRCDPISGHTALYWYRQSLGQGLEFLIYFQGNSAPDKSGLPSDRFSAERTGGSVSTLTIQRTQQEDSAVYLCASSLAGGANTGELFFGEGSRLTVL.

This chain connects TRBV18 to TRBJ2-6; D is undetermined. The V end was cut by 1 base, the J end by 2 bases, with 6 bases between. Germline V lookup: CDR1 KGHSH, CDR2 LQKENI. CDR3 size: 15 residues. Here the CDR3 reads CASSPRTAGANVLTF. In nucleotides, the CDR3 is TGTGCCAGCTCACCACGAACGGCTGGGGCCAACGTCCTGACTTTC.

The chain links TRBV5-1 to TRBJ1-3, with TRBD1 as a possible D gene (5 bases). V lost 8 bases and J lost 2, with 14 bases in between. Per the germline V gene, CDR1 is SGHRS and CDR2 is YFSETQ. This CDR3 has 14 amino acids. The CDR3 DNA reads as TGCGCCAGTGCCAGGGAAACGGCTGGAAACACCATATATTTT. Translating gives CASARETAGNTIYF.

V usage is TRBV7-9 and J usage is TRBJ2-2; 12 bases line up with TRBD1. The V segment lost 2 bases and the J segment 5 bases; nucleotides outside the gene matches: 6. The CDR3 contains 17 residues. Germline assignment: CDR1 SEHNR and CDR2 FQNEAQ (reference sequence). The CDR3 here is CASSLSLGQGATGELFF. CDR3 in DNA: TGTGCCAGCAGCTTATCCTTGGGACAGGGGGCGACCGGGGAGCTGTTTTTT. Together with reference TRBV7-9 and TRBJ2-2, the CDR3 gives the full variable domain: DTGVSQNPRHKITKRGQNVTFRCDPISEHNRLYWYRQTLGQGPEFLTYFQNEAQLEKSRLLSDRFSAERPKGSFSTLEIQRTEQGDSAMYLCASSLSLGQGATGELFFGEGSRLTVL.

V and J are TRBV25-1 and TRBJ2-3; D is possibly TRBD1 (6 bases). Germline V gives CDR1 MGHDK, CDR2 SYGVNS. CDR3 length equals 14 residues. V lost 3 bases and J lost 5, with 12 bases in between. The CDR3 DNA reads TGTGCCAGCAGTGACTACTACAGGGTAGATACGCAGTATTTT. It codes for CASSDYYRVDTQYF.

The V call is TRBV7-2, the J call TRBJ2-2, with D perhaps TRBD1 (6 bases). CDR3 length: 13 amino acids. Trimming took off 2 bases at V and 9 bases at J, with 10 bases between the two ends. The germline V gene has CDR1 SGHTA and CDR2 FQGNSA. CDR3 sequence reads: CASSLLRGRELFF. The CDR3 nucleotides are TGTGCCAGCAGCTTACTTAGGGGGAGGGAGCTGTTTTTT. Looking up the rest from reference TRBV7-2 and TRBJ2-2 gives the full variable domain: GAGVSQSPSNKVTEKGKDVELRCDPISGHTALYWYRQSLGQGLEFLIYFQGNSAPDKSGLPSDRFSAERTGGSVSTLTIQRTQQEDSAVYLCASSLLRGRELFFGEGSRLTVL.

The rearrangement joins TRBV4-3 to TRBJ1-6, with 7 bases fitting TRBD1. J lost 8 bases, V lost 0 bases, and 13 bases had no gene match. The CDR3 contains 18 residues. Germline V lookup: CDR1 LGHNA, CDR2 YSLEER. In DNA form, the CDR3 reads TGCGCCAGCAGCCAAGATCTACCATTGACAGGGTTTTATTCACCCCTCCACTTT. Translating it yields CASSQDLPLTGFYSPLHF.

The chain employs TRBV3-1 (or the pseudogene TRBV3-2) and TRBJ2-5; the match to TRBD2 covers 7 bases. CDR1 is LGHDT and CDR2 is YNNKEL in the germline V gene (reference sequence). V lost 1 base, J lost 5 bases, and 16 bases stayed unmatched. The CDR3 runs to 18 residues. This CDR3 is CASSQGIGLVLIWETQYF. The CDR3 bases are TGTGCCAGCAGCCAAGGGATTGGACTAGTGTTGATCTGGGAGACCCAGTACTTC.

Only one count was recorded for this clone. The rearrangement joins TRBV7-9 to TRBJ1-4; tentative D call: TRBD1 (6 bases). Germline V gives CDR1 SEHNR, CDR2 FQNEAQ (reference sequence). V gave up 2 bases and J gave up 0 bases, with 13 bases separating them. The CDR3 is 17 residues long. CDR3 sequence (DNA): TGTGCCAGCAGCTTATTTGTGGGGGCAGCAACTAATGAAAAACTGTTTTTT. This sequence encodes CASSLFVGAATNEKLFF. The whole variable domain, remainder taken from reference TRBV7-9 and TRBJ1-4, is DTGVSQNPRHKITKRGQNVTFRCDPISEHNRLYWYRQTLGQGPEFLTYFQNEAQLEKSRLLSDRFSAERPKGSFSTLEIQRTEQGDSAMYLCASSLFVGAATNEKLFFGSGTQLSVL.

V gene TRBV7-9 combines with J gene TRBJ2-1, with a weak D call TRBD2 (6 bases). CDR3 size: 14 residues. Looked up from germline, CDR1 is SEHNR and CDR2 is FQNEAQ (reference sequence). The V end was cut by 3 bases, the J end by 4 bases, with 10 bases between. DNA for the CDR3: TGTGCCAGCAGCTTGGACTATGCGTACAATGAGCAGTTCTTC. As protein: CASSLDYAYNEQFF.